This T cell receptor beta chain was identified during a study of T cell responses to AZD1222 COVID-19 vaccine (dated by TCRdb to about 2021). Background for the entire study: AZD1222 recipients whose second dose came at about 4 weeks and those whose second dose came at about 12 weeks were combined into one group, since spike-specific TCR depth and breadth did not differ between the two schedules. TCR sequencing was performed for over 230 trial participants, of whom approximately 200 were given two doses of AZD1222 and around 26 were given two doses of MenACWY control vaccine. Trial participants were enrolled by age into subgroups of 18-55, 56-69 and 70-plus years, and roughly 150, 30 and 60 TCR-sequenced participants, respectively, were included in these subgroups.

The paper as a whole reports these results and caveats: Reportedly, almost half of the unique spike-specific TCRs recognized epitopes lying outside the regions that are mutated in the B.1.351 and B.1.1.7 variants. Conclusions about previously exposed vaccinees are limited because only 5 or 6 AZD1222 recipients were SARS-CoV-2 seropositive at baseline. Participants were mostly white British and included more females than males, and it was suggested by the authors that clonal diversity may have been underestimated. After two AZD1222 doses, both the breadth and the depth of spike-specific TCRs were significantly higher than at day 0 and than in MenACWY recipients. The vaccine-associated CD4 TCRs covered the entire spike protein, and the dominant responses fell in regions 160-218 and 743-854. Because no samples from the day 14 peak response were available, repertoires could be characterized only after the peak T cell response. In the small 56-69-year group, the increase in depth fell short of significance, most likely because of low power.

V and J lose 3 bases and 2 bases, and a span of 11 bases separates them. Taken from cysteine to phenylalanine, the CDR3 has 15 residues. The sequence is cut down to CDR3 DNA, 45 bases in frame from base 1. CDR1 MDHEN and CDR2 SYDVKM are derived from the germline V gene. Comment on this clone: It has no known antigen specificity. Per-base qualities were not stored, and no clone one base away is much larger.

The CDR3 regions of human TCRbeta chains were analyzed by immunosequencing. The authors' analysis ran thus. Repertoire TCRs were matched against a reference library of SARS-CoV-2-specific TCRs generated with the MIRA antigen-specificity platform. Breadth was defined as the fraction of unique TCRs that were SARS-CoV-2-associated, and depth was defined as the fraction of total T cells that were SARS-CoV-2-associated. Using the MIRA data, each spike-specific TCR was mapped to the spike region that the TCR reacts to and placed in a CD4 or CD8 class. Log10-transformed breadth and depth values were compared by one-way ANOVA with Sidak's multiple comparisons tests. TCRdb re-hosts the immuneACCESS table, in-frame sequences only. Its copies lack some clones; in the studies checked, an unresolved V gene accounts for under half of them, and the cause for the rest is not known. D and trimming come from the DNA, and the V and J calls and clone size come from that table. This sample holds 140,000 or so clones; over 75% were observed only once. Around 4.7% of the sample comes from the top ten.

Interpreted using the paper, the time point label stands for: baseline before first vaccination. The vaccinee samples were drawn from two UK trials, COV001 and COV002, one of which was a single-blind randomized controlled phase 2/3 trial testing AZD1222 (ChAdOx1 nCoV-19) in healthy adults. Trial participant PBMC samples were collected at day 0 and day 28 after the second dose for TCRbeta chain sequencing. The rearranged segments are TRBV28 and TRBJ1-5; TRBD1 is perhaps the D gene, given 6 matching bases. The TCR sequence derives from an adult in good health. Source: peripheral blood, taken on day 0 of AZD1222 vaccination. Here is the DNA: TGTGCCAGCAGTTTGGGGGGCTTGGGCAATCAGCCCCAGCATTTT. Its translation reads: CASSLGGLGNQPQHF. Outside the CDR3, residues come from the reference TRBV28 and TRBJ1-5 proteins, so the full variable domain is: DVKVTQSSRYLVKRTGEKVFLECVQDMDHENMFWYRQDPGLGLRLIYFSYDVKMKEKGDIPEGYSVSREKKERFSLILESASTNQTSMYLCASSLGGLGNQPQHFGDGTRLSIL.